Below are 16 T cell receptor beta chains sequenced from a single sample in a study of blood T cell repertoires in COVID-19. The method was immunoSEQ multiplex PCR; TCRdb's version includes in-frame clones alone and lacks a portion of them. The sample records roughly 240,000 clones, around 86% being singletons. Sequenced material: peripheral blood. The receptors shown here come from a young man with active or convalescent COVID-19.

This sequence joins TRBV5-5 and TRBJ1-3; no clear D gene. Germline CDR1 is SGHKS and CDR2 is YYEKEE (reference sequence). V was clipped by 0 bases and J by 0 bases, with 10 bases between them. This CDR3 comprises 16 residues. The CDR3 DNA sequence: TGTGCCAGCAGCTTGGAAATAAGCTTCTCTGGAAACACCATATATTTT. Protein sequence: CASSLEISFSGNTIYF.

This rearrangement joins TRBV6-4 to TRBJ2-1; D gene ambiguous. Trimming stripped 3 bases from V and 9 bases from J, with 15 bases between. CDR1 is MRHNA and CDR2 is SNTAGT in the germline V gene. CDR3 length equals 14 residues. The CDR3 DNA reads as TGTGCCAGCAGTGAAACTATTCGGGTGGGTGAGCAGTTCTTC. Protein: CASSETIRVGEQFF.

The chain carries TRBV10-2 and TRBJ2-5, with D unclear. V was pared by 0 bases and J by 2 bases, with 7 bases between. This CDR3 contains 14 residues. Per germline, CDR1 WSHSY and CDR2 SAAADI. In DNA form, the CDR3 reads TGCGCCAGCAGTGAGTCCAATCAACAAGAGACCCAGTACTTC. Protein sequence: CASSESNQQETQYF.

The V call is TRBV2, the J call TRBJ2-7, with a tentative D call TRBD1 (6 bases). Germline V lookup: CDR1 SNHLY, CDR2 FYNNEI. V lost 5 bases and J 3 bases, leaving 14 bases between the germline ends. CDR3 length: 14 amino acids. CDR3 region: CASSQQGPFYEQYF. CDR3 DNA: TGTGCCAGCAGTCAACAGGGACCCTTCTACGAGCAGTACTTC.

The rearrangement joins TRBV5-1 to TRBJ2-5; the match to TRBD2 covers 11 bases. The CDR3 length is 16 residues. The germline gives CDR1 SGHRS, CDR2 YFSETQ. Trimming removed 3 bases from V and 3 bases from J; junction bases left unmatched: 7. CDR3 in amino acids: CASSSEDSGGEETQYF. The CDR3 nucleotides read TGCGCCAGCAGCTCGGAGGATAGCGGGGGGGAAGAGACCCAGTACTTC. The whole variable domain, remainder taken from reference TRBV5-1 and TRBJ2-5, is KAGVTQTPRYLIKTRGQQVTLSCSPISGHRSVSWYQQTPGQGLQFLFEYFSETQRNKGNFPGRFSGRQFSNSRSEMNVSTLELGDSALYLCASSSEDSGGEETQYFGPGTRLLVL.

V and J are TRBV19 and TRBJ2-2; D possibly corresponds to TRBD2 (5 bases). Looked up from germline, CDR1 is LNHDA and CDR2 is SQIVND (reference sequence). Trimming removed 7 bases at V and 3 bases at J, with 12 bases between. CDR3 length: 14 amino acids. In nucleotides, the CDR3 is TGTGCCAGTATAGGAGCGGAACACACCGGGGAGCTGTTTTTT. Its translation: CASIGAEHTGELFF.

The CDR3 sequence is CASTGDRVVLFGNTIYF. The DNA for the CDR3 is TGTGCCAGCACTGGGGACAGGGTCGTGTTGTTTGGAAACACCATATATTTT. The chain combines TRBV27 with TRBJ1-3; 9 positions match TRBD1. V gave up 7 bases and J gave up 3 bases; unmatched junction bases: 13. The CDR3 loop spans 17 amino acids. Germline values: CDR1 MNHEY, CDR2 SMNVEV (reference sequence).

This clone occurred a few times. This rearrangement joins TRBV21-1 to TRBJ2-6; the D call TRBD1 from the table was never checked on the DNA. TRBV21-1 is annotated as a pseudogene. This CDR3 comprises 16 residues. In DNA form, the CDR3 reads TGTGCCAGCAGCAAAGGCAGGCCGTCGGGGGCCAACGTCCTGACTTTC. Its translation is CASSKGRPSGANVLTF.

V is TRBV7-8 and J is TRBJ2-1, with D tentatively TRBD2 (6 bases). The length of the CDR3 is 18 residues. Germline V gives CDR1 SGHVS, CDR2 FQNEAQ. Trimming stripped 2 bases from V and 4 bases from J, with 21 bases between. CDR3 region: CASSLKPFTRRDYNEQFF. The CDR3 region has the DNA TGTGCCAGCAGCTTAAAACCCTTTACTAGGCGGGATTACAATGAGCAGTTCTTC.

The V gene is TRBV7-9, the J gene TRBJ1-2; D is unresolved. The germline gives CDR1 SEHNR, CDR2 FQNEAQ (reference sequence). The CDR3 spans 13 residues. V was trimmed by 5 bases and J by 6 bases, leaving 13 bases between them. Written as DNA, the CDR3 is TGTGCCAGCAGCCAACTATCGGCTAATGGCTACACCTTC. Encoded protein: CASSQLSANGYTF.

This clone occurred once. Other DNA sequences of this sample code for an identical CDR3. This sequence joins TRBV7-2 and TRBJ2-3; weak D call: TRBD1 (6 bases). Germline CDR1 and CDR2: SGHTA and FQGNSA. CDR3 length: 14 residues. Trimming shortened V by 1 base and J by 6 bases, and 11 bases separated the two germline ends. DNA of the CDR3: TGTGCCAGCAGCTTAGAACCTGGGGGCGATACGCAGTATTTT. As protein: CASSLEPGGDTQYF.

CDR3 coding DNA: TGTGCCGCACCCATAGCGCGTAGGCAGTTCTTC. Protein product: CAAPIARRQFF. The V gene is TRBV6-5, the J gene TRBJ2-1; TRBD2 is a possible D gene (5 bases). The ends were cut back, 11 bases at V and 12 bases at J, with 17 bases in the middle. The length of the CDR3 is 11 residues. CDR1 is MNHEY, CDR2 SVGAGI, per germline.

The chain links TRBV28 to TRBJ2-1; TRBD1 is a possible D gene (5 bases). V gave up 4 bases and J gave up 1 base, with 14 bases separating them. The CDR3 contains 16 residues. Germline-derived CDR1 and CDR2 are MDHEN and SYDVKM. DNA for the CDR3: TGTGCCAGCAGTTCCCCCGGGCAGGGTTCCTACAATGAGCAGTTCTTC. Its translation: CASSSPGQGSYNEQFF.

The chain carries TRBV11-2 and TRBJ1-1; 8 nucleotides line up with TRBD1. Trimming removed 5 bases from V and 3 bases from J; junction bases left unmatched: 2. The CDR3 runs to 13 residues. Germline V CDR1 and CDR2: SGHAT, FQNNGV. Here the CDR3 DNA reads TGTGCCAGCAGCCTACAGGGGGACACTGAAGCTTTCTTT. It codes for CASSLQGDTEAFF.

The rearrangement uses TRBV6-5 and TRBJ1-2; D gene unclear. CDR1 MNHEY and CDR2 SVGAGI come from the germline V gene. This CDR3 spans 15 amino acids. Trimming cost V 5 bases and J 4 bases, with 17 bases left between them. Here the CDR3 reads CASSKREVLVYGYTF. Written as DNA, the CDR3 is TGTGCCAGCAGTAAACGGGAAGTCCTAGTCTATGGCTACACCTTC.

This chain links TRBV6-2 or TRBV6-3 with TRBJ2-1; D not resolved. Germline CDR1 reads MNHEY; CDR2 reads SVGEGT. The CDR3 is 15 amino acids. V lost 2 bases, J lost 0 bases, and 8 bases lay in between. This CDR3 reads CASSYLDSSYNEQFF. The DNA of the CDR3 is TGTGCCAGCAGTTACCTCGATAGCTCCTACAATGAGCAGTTCTTC.